This TCR beta chain appears in the sequencing data of a study of cytomegalovirus exposure and HLA in healthy donors. This PCR relied on a set of 60 Vbeta primers and 13 Jbeta primers. TCRdb's copy holds only in-frame clones and misses some; the assay was immunoSEQ multiplex PCR. The sample contains 170,000 or so clones, approximately 84% of which appear only once. Study-level results: Most TCRs appeared rarely, but some public TCRs recurred in many donors. Highly shared variants forming one cluster were likely a sequencing artifact. The classifier, whose performance was assessed in both the original and validation cohorts, reportedly diagnosed cytomegalovirus status with high specificity and sensitivity.

CDR1 is MNHEY, CDR2 SVGAGI, per germline. Trimming stripped 10 bases from V and 1 base from J, with 10 bases between. This CDR3 region has 13 residues. To note about this clone: Its target is not known.

The chain employs TRBV6-5 and TRBJ2-2; D ambiguous. The receptor was isolated from a man between 18 and 29 years old in good health and CMV-seronegative. The sequencing sample was made of PBMCs. CDR3 in DNA: TGTGCCACCCTAAGACAGAACACCGGGGAGCTGTTTTTT. Protein product: CATLRQNTGELFF.